The present TCR beta chain was sequenced within a study of blood T cell repertoires in COVID-19. Study summary: Donors in the United States, Italy and Spain gave samples during acute or convalescent COVID-19. T cells, B-cell-depleted T cells, or PBMCs supplied cDNA or gDNA.

This CDR3 spans 13 amino acids. Germline V gives CDR1 LGHNA, CDR2 YSLEER. V was trimmed by 0 bases and J by 12 bases, leaving 12 bases between them. In the authors' methods: Amplified reference gene primers provided the basis for estimating nucleated cell counts. Here immunoSEQ multiplex PCR was the method, and the copy in TCRdb shows in-frame clones only, minus some. That table is the source of V, J and clone size, and D and trimming were worked out from the DNA. The sample records fewer than 120,000 clones, around 76% being singletons. The sequence was obtained from an elderly woman with acute or convalescent COVID-19. Material: peripheral blood. This sequence joins TRBV4-3 and TRBJ1-5; D remains ambiguous. The CDR3 region is CASSQDKQSRQHF. The CDR3 bases are TGCGCCAGCAGCCAAGATAAACAGAGTCGCCAGCATTTT.